A selection of T cell receptor beta chains follows, all from one sample in a study of CD8 T cells in ankylosing spondylitis. TCRdb reprocessed the 5' RACE reads via MiXCR and lists one record per CDR3 protein. The repertoire holds about 700,000 distinct CDR3 sequences, with roughly 19% as singletons. The sequenced sample was blood, either unsorted or a sorted T cell fraction (not recorded which). Receptor source: a male donor with ankylosing spondylitis. CDR3s include the opening cysteine and the closing phenylalanine or tryptophan. D genes are given only for firm matches. A clone size is listed for some rows: how often the clone was seen (once, few, many), or a class if it is expanded.

TRBV20-1	TRBJ1-1	few	.	TGCAGTGCTAGAGCCCCCAGGGCGCCGAACACTGAAGCTTTCTTT	CSARAPRAPNTEAFF
TRBV7-9	TRBJ2-1	.	.	TGTGCCAGCAGCCACGAGGAAGTTGTTTCTGATGAGCAGTTCTTC	CASSHEEVVSDEQFF
TRBV20-1	TRBJ2-7	.	TRBD1	TGCAGTGCTAGACAGGGGGCCTCCTACGAGCAGTACTTC	CSARQGASYEQYF
TRBV7-9	TRBJ1-2	few	.	TGTGCCAGCAGCGACGGGACCGAACTTAAGGGCTACACCTTC	CASSDGTELKGYTF
TRBV29-1	TRBJ2-1	.	TRBD2	TGCAGCGTTGAAGTTGGGACTAGCCTAGAGGGGGAGCAGTTCTTC	CSVEVGTSLEGEQFF
TRBV20-1	TRBJ2-3	many	.	TGCAGTGCTAGAGGGCTTGATAGAGATACGCAGTATTTT	CSARGLDRDTQYF
TRBV5-1	TRBJ1-6	.	.	TGCGCCAGTTCCTTTAACGTGGATTCACCCCTCCACTTT	CASSFNVDSPLHF
TRBV7-3	TRBJ2-1	.	.	TGTGCCAGCAGCCCGGCTCCGGGCTCCTACAATGAGCAGTTCTTC	CASSPAPGSYNEQFF
TRBV11-3	TRBJ1-1	few	.	TGTGCCAGCAGGCGCAGGGGGAACACTGAAGCTTTCTTT	CASRRRGNTEAFF
TRBV12-3/TRBV12-4	TRBJ2-7	few	TRBD1	TGTGCCAGCAGACCCGGACAGGCCTACGAGCAGTACTTC	CASRPGQAYEQYF
TRBV4-1	TRBJ2-2	few	.	TGCGCCAGCAGCCAAGAAGCCCACACCGGGGAGCTGTTTTTT	CASSQEAHTGELFF
TRBV15	TRBJ2-7	many	TRBD1	TGTGCCACCAGCAGAGAGACAGGGAGCTCCTACGAGCAGTACTTC	CATSRETGSSYEQYF
TRBV6-1	TRBJ1-3	.	TRBD1	TGTGCCAGCAGTGGGGCAGGGGGCTCTGGAAACACCATATATTTT	CASSGAGGSGNTIYF
TRBV20-1	TRBJ1-1	few	TRBD1	TGCAGTGCTAGAGACCACAGGGGAGGGACTGAAGCTTTCTTT	CSARDHRGGTEAFF
TRBV6-5	TRBJ2-3	.	.	TGTGCCAGCAAAGGCAGGCCAGATACGCAGTATTTT	CASKGRPDTQYF
TRBV5-1	TRBJ2-7	.	TRBD1	TGCGCCAGCAGCTTGACAAAGACAGGGTCCGCCTACGAGCAGTACTTC	CASSLTKTGSAYEQYF
TRBV6-2/TRBV6-3	TRBJ2-1	.	TRBD2	TGTGCCAGCAGTTACTCTCCGGGACTAGCGGTGCACAATGAGCAGTTCTTC	CASSYSPGLAVHNEQFF
TRBV3-1	TRBJ1-5	.	TRBD1	TGTGCCAGCAGCGCCGACAGGGGAATCAGCCAGCCCCAGCATTTT	CASSADRGISQPQHF
TRBV20-1	TRBJ2-3	.	.	TGCAGTGCGAAAGCGGTGGGGTTAGATACGCAGTATTTT	CSAKAVGLDTQYF
TRBV3-1	TRBJ1-1	few	.	TGTGCCAGCAGCCAAGCGGAGGGTTCGGGAGCTTTCTTT	CASSQAEGSGAFF
TRBV10-3	TRBJ2-7	few	TRBD1	TGTGCCATCAGTGAAGGAATGCGACAGGGGCGTTCCTACGAGCAGTACTTC	CAISEGMRQGRSYEQYF
TRBV20-1	TRBJ2-2	.	.	TGCAGTGCTAGACCACTAGATACGAACACCGGGGAGCTGTTTTTT	CSARPLDTNTGELFF
TRBV24-1	TRBJ2-7	few	.	TGTGCCACCGGACGGGTGGCGAGCGTCTCCTACGAGCAGTACTTC	CATGRVASVSYEQYF
TRBV11-2	TRBJ2-3	few	TRBD2	TGTGCCAGCAGCTTAGATCTAGCGGGAGGGCCCACAGATACGCAGTATTTT	CASSLDLAGGPTDTQYF
TRBV7-9	TRBJ2-5	.	TRBD2	TGTGCCAGCAGCCAGGACACCGGGGGGGCCCGTGAGACCCAGTACTTC	CASSQDTGGARETQYF
TRBV20-1	TRBJ1-6	.	.	TGCAGTGCTAGAGGGAGGGAGGGAAATAAGCGGTATTCACCCCTCCACTTT	CSARGREGNKRYSPLHF
TRBV7-9	TRBJ1-1	few	TRBD1	TGTGCCAGCAGCTTTACTCAGGGGGGTAACACTGAAGCTTTCTTT	CASSFTQGGNTEAFF
TRBV12-3/TRBV12-4	TRBJ1-5	.	.	TGTGCCAGTTCTAGGGCGGGGGTCAGCAATCAGCCCCAGCATTTT	CASSRAGVSNQPQHF